This TCR beta chain appears in the sequencing data of a study of Ad26.COV2.S vaccination and SARS-CoV-2 variants. About the research overall: In the COV1001 trial, the donor was in the Ad26.COV2.S arm. Intramuscularly, Ad26.COV2.S was given either once or twice, 56 days apart.

Findings and limits, study-wide: Non-spike TCR breadth was similar in vaccine and placebo recipients.

Concerning this clone: Its antigen is currently unknown.

With V trimmed by 5 bases and J by 10 bases, 5 bases remained unmatched. The CDR3 contains 12 residues. Here immunoSEQ multiplex PCR was the method, and the copy in TCRdb shows in-frame clones only, minus some. The sample yields about 370,000 clones, about 91% seen once. Noted treatment: roughly 19 received Ad26.COV2.S at low or high dose, single or two shots; 5 received placebo; per-sample allocation not given. The samples date from day 63 after the first vaccine or placebo injection. The source material was peripheral blood, sampled in a trial of Ad26.COV2.S vaccine versus placebo. V gene TRBV12-3 or TRBV12-4 combines with J gene TRBJ2-7; 10 bases are a match to TRBD2. This TCR came from a person aged 18-65 years who received the Ad26.COV2.S COVID-19 vaccine or a placebo. The CDR3 reads CASSLTSGAQYF. In DNA, the CDR3 is TGTGCCAGCAGTCTCACTAGCGGGGCTCAGTACTTC.